The present T cell receptor (beta chain) was sequenced within a study of T cells in tuberculosis (dated by TCRdb to the late 2010s). For context, the study as a whole: To characterize T cells specific for the mycobacterial lipid antigen glucose monomycolate (GMM), the study used CD1B tetramers together with high-throughput TCR immunosequencing. IGRA-negative adolescents, IGRA-positive adolescents with latent tuberculosis and adults with active tuberculosis, more than 9 per group, were compared in a South African clinical cohort.

At study entry, adolescents were screened for latent tuberculosis infection by tuberculin skin test and QuantiFERON-TB GOLD In-Tube IGRA. Immunosequencing was performed on unsorted cryopreserved PBMC and covered about 100,000 T cells per clinical donor on average. Eleven high schools in the Worcester region of the Western Cape, South Africa, served as enrollment sites for adolescents aged 12 to 18 years. Some 10 M. tuberculosis-infected and some ten uninfected adolescents were selected with matching for age and sex. For the adolescents, PBMC were isolated by density centrifugation from freshly drawn heparinized blood and then cryopreserved. What the work shows at the level of the full study, not this receptor alone: An accuracy of roughly 90% (AUROC roughly 0.9) was reached by a classifier using the diverse GMM-specific repertoire, compared with approximately 70% accuracy when GEM motif frequencies were used. Compared with IGRA-negative controls, TCR-alpha repertoires from active tuberculosis had smaller mean NN-distances to GMM-specific TCRs, which suggests clonal expansion of these TCRs. Clinical samples were selected based on which cryopreserved specimens were available, and the active tuberculosis cases were adults whereas the controls were adolescents. The smaller NN-distances were partly driven by shorter CDR3-alpha lengths in active tuberculosis patients, and the difference for TCR-beta did not reach statistical significance.

As concerns this clone: What this receptor recognizes is not known. Base qualities were left out, and no much larger clone turns up one base away.

TCR libraries were generated with the immunoSEQ multiplex PCR assay, using TCR-beta and/or TCR-alpha/delta assays for each sample. The amplified TCR libraries were sequenced on the Illumina high-throughput platform. From the authors' description of their analysis: Clustering and dimensionality reduction were performed using pairwise TCRdist distances among GMM-specific receptors from ex vivo sorted or in vitro expanded T cells. Each clinical repertoire received a mean NN-distance score, defined as the average TCRdist to the nearest 10% of tetramer-positive reference sequences. GEM TCR motif frequency was computed as the fraction of unique TCRs matching known GEM sequences by V/J usage and CDR3 length. Linear discriminant analysis with leave-one-out cross-validation, implemented in scikit-learn, was used to classify active tuberculosis. TCRdb mirrors the immuneACCESS table, restricted to in-frame sequences. Some clones are absent from its copies; in checked studies, under half trace to an unresolved V gene, and the reason for the others is unknown. The V and J calls and clone size were taken over from that table, and D and trimming were inferred from the DNA. The sample includes approximately 30,000 clones, with approximately 90% observed a single time. 2% to 2.5% of the sample is held by the ten biggest clonotypes.

This TCR came from a donor under 30 with latent tuberculosis or without tuberculosis infection. Sequenced material: PBMCs.

The DNA is as follows: TGTGCCGGAGGTACCGGGGAGCTGTTTTTT. This is translated as CAGGTGELFF. The chain joins TRBV7-2 to TRBJ2-2; possibly the D gene is TRBD2, per 5 matching bases. CDR1 and CDR2 are read off the germline V gene as SGHTA and FQGNSA. Relative to germline, V is 11 bases shorter and J is 5 bases shorter, with 6 bases between their ends. The CDR3 numbers 10 residues from cysteine through phenylalanine. CDR3 DNA is the only sequence kept; it has 30 bases, read in frame from the first base.